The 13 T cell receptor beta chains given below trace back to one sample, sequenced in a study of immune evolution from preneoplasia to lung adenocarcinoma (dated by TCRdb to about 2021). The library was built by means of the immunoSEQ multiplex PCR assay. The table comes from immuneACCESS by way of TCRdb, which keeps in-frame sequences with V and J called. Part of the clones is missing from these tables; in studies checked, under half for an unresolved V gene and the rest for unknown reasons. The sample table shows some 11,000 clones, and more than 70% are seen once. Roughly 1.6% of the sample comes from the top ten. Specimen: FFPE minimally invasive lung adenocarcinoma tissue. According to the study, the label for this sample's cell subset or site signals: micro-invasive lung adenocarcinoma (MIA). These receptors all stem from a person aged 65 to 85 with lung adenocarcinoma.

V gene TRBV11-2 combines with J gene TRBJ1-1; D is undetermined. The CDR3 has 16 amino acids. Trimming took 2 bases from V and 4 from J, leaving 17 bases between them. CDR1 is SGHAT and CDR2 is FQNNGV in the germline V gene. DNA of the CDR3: TGTGCCAGCAGCTTATCCTTCGGGAGGAAATTCACTGAAGCTTTCTTT. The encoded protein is CASSLSFGRKFTEAFF. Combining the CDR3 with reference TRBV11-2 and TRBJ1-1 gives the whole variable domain EAGVAQSPRYKIIEKRQSVAFWCNPISGHATLYWYQQILGQGPKLLIQFQNNGVVDDSQLPKDRFSAERLKGVDSTLKIQPAKLEDSAVYLCASSLSFGRKFTEAFFGQGTRLTVV.

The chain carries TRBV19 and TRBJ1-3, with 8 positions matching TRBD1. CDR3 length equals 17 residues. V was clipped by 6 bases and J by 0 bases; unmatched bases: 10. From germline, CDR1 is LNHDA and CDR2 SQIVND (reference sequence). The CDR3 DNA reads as TGTGCCAGTAGCTCGCTCCCAGGGGGCGCCTCTGGAAACACCATATATTTT. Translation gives CASSSLPGGASGNTIYF.

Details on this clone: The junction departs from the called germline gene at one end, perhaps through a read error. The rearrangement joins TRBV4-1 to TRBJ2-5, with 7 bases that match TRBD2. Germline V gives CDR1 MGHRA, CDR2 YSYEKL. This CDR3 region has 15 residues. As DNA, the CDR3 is TGTGCCAGCAGCCAAGATCGGACTAGCCAAGAGACCCAGTACTTC. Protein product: CASSQDRTSQETQYF.

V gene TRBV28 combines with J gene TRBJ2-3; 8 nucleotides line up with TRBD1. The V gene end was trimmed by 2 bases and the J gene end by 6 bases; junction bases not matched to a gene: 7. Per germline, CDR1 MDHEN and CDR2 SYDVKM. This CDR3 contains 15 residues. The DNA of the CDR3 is TGTGCCAGCAGTTTAGGCGGACAGGGAAGCGATACGCAGTATTTT. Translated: CASSLGGQGSDTQYF.

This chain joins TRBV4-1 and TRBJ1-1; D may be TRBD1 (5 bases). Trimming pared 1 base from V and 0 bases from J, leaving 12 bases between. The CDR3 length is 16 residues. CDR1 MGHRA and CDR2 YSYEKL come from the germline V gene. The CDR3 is CASSQASDRMNTEAFF. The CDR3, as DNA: TGCGCCAGCAGCCAAGCATCAGACAGAATGAACACTGAAGCTTTCTTT.

Written as DNA, the CDR3 is TGCGCCAGCAGCTTGGGACGGCCTCAAGAGACCCAGTACTTC. Translation: CASSLGRPQETQYF. The chain joins TRBV5-1 to TRBJ2-5; D gene ambiguous. This CDR3 is 14 amino acids long. Trimming pared 0 bases from V and 2 bases from J, leaving 8 bases between. The germline V gene encodes CDR1 SGHRS and CDR2 YFSETQ.

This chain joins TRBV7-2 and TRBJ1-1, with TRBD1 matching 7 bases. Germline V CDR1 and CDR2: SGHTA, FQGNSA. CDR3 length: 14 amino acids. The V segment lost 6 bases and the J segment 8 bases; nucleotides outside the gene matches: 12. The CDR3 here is CASRRTGVEPEAFF. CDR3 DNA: TGTGCCAGCAGAAGAACAGGGGTCGAGCCCGAAGCTTTCTTT. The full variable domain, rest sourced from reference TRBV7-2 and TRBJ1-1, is GAGVSQSPSNKVTEKGKDVELRCDPISGHTALYWYRQSLGQGLEFLIYFQGNSAPDKSGLPSDRFSAERTGGSVSTLTIQRTQQEDSAVYLCASRRTGVEPEAFFGQGTRLTVV.

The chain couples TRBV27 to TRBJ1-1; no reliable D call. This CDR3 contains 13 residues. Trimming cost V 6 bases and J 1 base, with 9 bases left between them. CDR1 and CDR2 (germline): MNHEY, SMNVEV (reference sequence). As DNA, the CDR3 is TGTGCCAGCAGCAAACACGGGAACACTGAAGCTTTCTTT. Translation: CASSKHGNTEAFF.

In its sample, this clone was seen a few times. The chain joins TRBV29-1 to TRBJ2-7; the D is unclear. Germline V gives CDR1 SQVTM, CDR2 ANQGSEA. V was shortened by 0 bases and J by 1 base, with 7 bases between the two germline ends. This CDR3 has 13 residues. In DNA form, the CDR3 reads TGCAGCGTTGAAGATCAATGGTCCTACGAGCAGTACTTC. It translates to CSVEDQWSYEQYF.

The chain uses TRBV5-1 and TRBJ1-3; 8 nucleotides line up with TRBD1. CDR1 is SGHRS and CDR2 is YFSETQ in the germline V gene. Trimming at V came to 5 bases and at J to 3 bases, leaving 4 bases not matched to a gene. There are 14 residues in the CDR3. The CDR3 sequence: CASRATGGGNTIYF. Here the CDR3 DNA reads TGCGCCAGCAGGGCTACAGGGGGTGGAAACACCATATATTTT.

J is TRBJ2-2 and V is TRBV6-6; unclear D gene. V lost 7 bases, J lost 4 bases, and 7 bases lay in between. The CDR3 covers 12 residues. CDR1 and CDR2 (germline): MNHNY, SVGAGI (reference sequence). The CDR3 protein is CASKDLTGELFF. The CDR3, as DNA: TGTGCCAGCAAGGACCTCACCGGGGAGCTGTTTTTT.

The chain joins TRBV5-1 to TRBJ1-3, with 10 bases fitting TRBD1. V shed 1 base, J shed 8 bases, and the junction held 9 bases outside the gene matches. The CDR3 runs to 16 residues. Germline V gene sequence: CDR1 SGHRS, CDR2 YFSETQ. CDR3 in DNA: TGCGCCAGCAGCTTGTCCCCGGGACAGGGGCTGGACACCATATATTTT. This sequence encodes CASSLSPGQGLDTIYF.

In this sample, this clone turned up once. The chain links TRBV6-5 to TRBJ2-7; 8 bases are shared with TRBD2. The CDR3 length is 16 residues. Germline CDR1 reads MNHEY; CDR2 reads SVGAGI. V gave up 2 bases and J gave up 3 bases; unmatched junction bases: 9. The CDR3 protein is CASSYRSGSGLYEQYF. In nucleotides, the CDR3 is TGTGCCAGCAGTTACCGGAGCGGGAGTGGACTCTACGAGCAGTACTTC.